The 21 T cell receptor beta chains given below trace back to one sample, sequenced in a study of human T cells and chemical hapten exposure. TCRdb passed the RACE reads through MiXCR, listing each CDR3 protein once. The table has 180,000 or so distinct CDR3 sequences, roughly 15% seen once. Indicated time point: patch test 1, 2 weeks after DPC sensitization. Treatment of the sample: therapeutic diphenylcyclopropenone sensitization with weekly scalp DPC. The specimen was whole blood, collected in connection with sensitization to the hapten diphenylcyclopropenone (DPC). The receptors were gathered from a woman aged 25 to 39 with alopecia areata. Some clones in this sample may be carry-over from other donors' samples.

This clonotype appeared a few times. The chain carries TRBV7-2 and TRBJ1-2, with D uncertain. V lost 1 base, J lost 2 bases, and 11 bases lay in between. CDR1 and CDR2 (germline): SGHTA, FQGNSA. CDR3 length equals 15 residues. The CDR3 region has the DNA TGTGCCAGCAGCTTAGAGGCGGCTAAAAACTATGGCTACACCTTC. Protein: CASSLEAAKNYGYTF.

This clonotype has only a few counts. The CDR3 sequence is CASTPGGQGWGQETQYF. The CDR3 nucleotides read TGTGCCAGCACCCCAGGGGGACAGGGATGGGGACAAGAGACCCAGTACTTC. The chain combines TRBV28 with TRBJ2-5; TRBD1 matches 9 bases. The V and J ends lost 7 bases and 2 bases, in that order; junction bases with no gene match: 14. This CDR3 comprises 17 residues. Germline V gene lookup returns CDR1 MDHEN and CDR2 SYDVKM. Together with reference TRBV28 and TRBJ2-5, the CDR3 gives the full variable domain: DVKVTQSSRYLVKRTGEKVFLECVQDMDHENMFWYRQDPGLGLRLIYFSYDVKMKEKGDIPEGYSVSREKKERFSLILESASTNQTSMYLCASTPGGQGWGQETQYFGPGTRLLVL.

The chain has TRBV20-1 and TRBJ2-5, with 8 bases lining up with TRBD2. J lost 5 bases, V lost 3 bases, and 14 bases had no gene match. Germline CDR1 reads DFQATT; CDR2 reads SNEGSKA (reference sequence). The CDR3 is made up of 16 amino acids. The CDR3 sequence: CSARWSSGVKGETQYF. The CDR3 bases are TGCAGTGCTAGGTGGAGTAGCGGGGTGAAGGGGGAGACCCAGTACTTC.

This clonotype was picked up a small number of times. The chain combines TRBV28 with TRBJ1-2, with D maybe TRBD1 (5 bases). V was clipped by 4 bases and J by 7 bases, with 16 bases between them. Germline CDR1 reads MDHEN; CDR2 reads SYDVKM. This CDR3 contains 14 residues. The CDR3 nucleotides are TGTGCCAGCAGTTGGGGGTCTGGCGGAGTTGGCTACACCTTC. Protein: CASSWGSGGVGYTF.

This clonotype appeared many times. The rearrangement joins TRBV9 to TRBJ2-2; D is uncertain. CDR1 SGDLS and CDR2 YYNGEE come from the germline V gene. The CDR3 runs 14 residues. V was shortened by 2 bases and J by 5 bases, with 10 bases between the two germline ends. CDR3 nucleotide sequence: TGTGCCAGCAGCGTCGCCCCGGAGACCGGGGAGCTGTTTTTT. As protein: CASSVAPETGELFF.

This clonotype was seen a handful of times. The J gene is TRBJ2-5, the V gene TRBV14; tentative D call: TRBD1 (6 bases). Trimming stripped 3 bases from V and 3 bases from J, with 11 bases between. The germline V gene encodes CDR1 SGHDN and CDR2 FVKESK. This CDR3 spans 14 amino acids. The CDR3 coding sequence is TGTGCCAGCAGCCAGATACAGGGAAAAGAGACCCAGTACTTC. It yields the protein CASSQIQGKETQYF. Supplemented by reference TRBV14 and TRBJ2-5, the full variable domain reads EAGVTQFPSHSVIEKGQTVTLRCDPISGHDNLYWYRRVMGKEIKFLLHFVKESKQDESGMPNNRFLAERTGGTYSTLKVQPAELEDSGVYFCASSQIQGKETQYFGPGTRLLVL.

The gene calls are TRBV4-1 and TRBJ1-5, with D uncertain. CDR1 and CDR2 from the germline V gene are MGHRA and YSYEKL. This CDR3 is 15 amino acids long. The V gene lost 0 bases and the J gene lost 5 bases, with 11 bases spanning the gap. As DNA, the CDR3 is TGCGCCAGCAGCCAAGATTCGACAAGGGATCAGCCCCAGCATTTT. This codes for CASSQDSTRDQPQHF.

This clonotype came up a few times. The chain joins TRBV9 to TRBJ2-5, with TRBD1 identical over 9 bases. The ends lost 2 bases at V and 5 bases at J; junction bases unmatched: 10. The CDR3 is 16 residues long. CDR1 and CDR2 from the germline V gene are SGDLS and YYNGEE. DNA of the CDR3: TGTGCCAGCAGCGTCGTGGGACAGGGCTTGGGGGAGACCCAGTACTTC. Its translation is CASSVVGQGLGETQYF. Together with reference TRBV9 and TRBJ2-5, the CDR3 gives the full variable domain: DSGVTQTPKHLITATGQRVTLRCSPRSGDLSVYWYQQSLDQGLQFLIQYYNGEERAKGNILERFSAQQFPDLHSELNLSSLELGDSALYFCASSVVGQGLGETQYFGPGTRLLVL.

This clonotype was seen at least ten times. The chain links TRBV19 to TRBJ2-2, with D possibly being TRBD2 (5 bases). The CDR3 extends over 14 amino acids. V was shortened by 6 bases and J by 5 bases, with 13 bases between the two germline ends. Germline V gene lookup returns CDR1 LNHDA and CDR2 SQIVND (reference sequence). The CDR3 reads CASSHLARTGELFF. As DNA, the CDR3 is TGTGCCAGTAGCCACTTAGCGAGGACCGGGGAGCTGTTTTTT.

This clonotype has a count of ten or more. This chain links TRBV29-1 with TRBJ2-5; a weak D match, TRBD2 (5 bases). Germline values: CDR1 SQVTM, CDR2 ANQGSEA. V was shortened by 0 bases and J by 6 bases, with 14 bases between the two germline ends. This CDR3 is built from 14 residues. The CDR3 nucleotides are TGCAGCGTTGAAGATAAAGGGAGACTGAAGACCCAGTACTTC. Its protein is CSVEDKGRLKTQYF.

In this sample, this clonotype turned up a few times. The gene calls are TRBV18 and TRBJ2-7, with TRBD1 as a possible D gene (5 bases). V was trimmed by 2 bases and J by 7 bases, leaving 12 bases between them. Germline CDR1 is KGHSH and CDR2 is LQKENI. The CDR3 length is 13 residues. CDR3 in DNA: TGTGCCAGCTCACCAAAACAGGAGCAAGAGCAGTACTTC. Translation gives CASSPKQEQEQYF. Filled out from reference TRBV18 and TRBJ2-7, the complete variable domain reads NAGVMQNPRHLVRRRGQEARLRCSPMKGHSHVYWYRQLPEEGLKFMVYLQKENIIDESGMPKERFSAEFPKEGPSILRIQQVVRGDSAAYFCASSPKQEQEQYFGPGTRLTVT.

This chain connects TRBV5-1 to TRBJ2-2; 8 bases are shared with TRBD2. The germline gives CDR1 SGHRS, CDR2 YFSETQ. The CDR3 is 14 residues long. V gave up 6 bases and J gave up 4 bases; unmatched junction bases: 5. The CDR3 region is CASTGTSFTGELFF. For the CDR3, the DNA is TGCGCCAGCACCGGGACTAGTTTCACCGGGGAGCTGTTTTTT.

This clonotype was counted a few times. V and J are TRBV6-5 and TRBJ1-3, with no clear D. V gave up 3 bases and J gave up 6 bases, with 18 bases separating them. The CDR3 spans 16 residues. Germline CDR1 reads MNHEY; CDR2 reads SVGAGI. CDR3 coding DNA: TGTGCCAGCAGTTATCTGGGAGAGGGTATGGCAAACACCATATATTTT. Its translation is CASSYLGEGMANTIYF.

The V call is TRBV28, the J call TRBJ1-1; D is ambiguous. The CDR3 has 11 residues. With 6 bases removed from V and 5 bases from J, the gap between germline ends came to 7 bases. In germline, CDR1 is MDHEN, CDR2 SYDVKM. The CDR3 loop is CASRAKTEAFF. The CDR3 region has the DNA TGTGCCAGCAGGGCAAAGACTGAAGCTTTCTTT.

This clonotype was recorded a few times. The chain recombines TRBV24-1 with TRBJ1-2; D is possibly TRBD1 (6 bases). The CDR3 length is 12 residues. Germline assignment: CDR1 KGHDR and CDR2 SFDVKD. V was clipped by 5 bases and J by 6 bases, with 9 bases between them. The CDR3 spells CATSAGEDGYTF. The CDR3 nucleotides read TGTGCCACCAGTGCAGGGGAAGATGGCTACACCTTC.

The chain joins TRBV25-1 to TRBJ2-5; weak D call: TRBD2 (5 bases). The CDR3 totals 16 residues. Trimming removed 3 bases from V and 5 bases from J, with 19 bases in between. Germline-derived CDR1 and CDR2 are MGHDK and SYGVNS. The CDR3 sequence is CASSEGRVAGRETQYF. The CDR3 region has the DNA TGTGCCAGCAGTGAGGGTAGGGTGGCGGGCCGGGAGACCCAGTACTTC.

The chain is built from TRBV28 and TRBJ1-6; TRBD1 matches at 11 bases. After removal of 4 bases from V and 12 bases from J, the junction contained 2 bases not matched to a gene. Looked up from germline, CDR1 is MDHEN and CDR2 is SYDVKM. The CDR3 totals 13 residues. The CDR3 here is CASSSGQGEPLHF. As DNA, the CDR3 is TGTGCCAGCAGTTCGGGACAGGGGGAACCCCTCCACTTT.

The J gene is TRBJ2-3, the V gene TRBV7-2, with TRBD2 matching over 9 bases. The CDR3 is made up of 14 amino acids. V was clipped by 1 base and J by 9 bases; unmatched bases: 5. Per the germline V gene, CDR1 is SGHTA and CDR2 is FQGNSA. CDR3 sequence reads: CASSLGLAGTTQYF. The CDR3 DNA reads as TGTGCCAGCAGCTTAGGTCTAGCGGGAACGACGCAGTATTTT.

This clonotype was recorded at least ten times. V is TRBV11-2 and J is TRBJ2-2, with no clear D. CDR1 is SGHAT and CDR2 is FQNNGV in the germline V gene. The CDR3 loop spans 13 amino acids. Deletions cut 5 bases from V and 2 bases from J, with 6 bases between. The CDR3 spells CASSPQNTGELFF. DNA for the CDR3: TGTGCCAGCAGCCCACAAAACACCGGGGAGCTGTTTTTT.

The chain links TRBV29-1 to TRBJ2-1; TRBD1 matches 9 bases. The CDR3 runs 19 residues. Trimming took 4 bases from V and 0 from J; bases not matched to a gene: 16. CDR1 SQVTM and CDR2 ANQGSEA come from the germline V gene. CDR3 coding DNA: TGCAGCGTTGTTGGGTCCGGGACAGGGCGACCAAGCTCCTACAATGAGCAGTTCTTC. Translating gives CSVVGSGTGRPSSYNEQFF.

The chain has TRBV11-2 and TRBJ2-2; no clear D gene. There are 12 residues in the CDR3. Germline V gives CDR1 SGHAT, CDR2 FQNNGV. The V end lost 5 bases, the J end lost 8 bases, and 9 bases lay between the germline ends. CDR3 in DNA: TGTGCCAGCAGCCCCGCCTCGGGGGAGCTGTTTTTT. This codes for CASSPASGELFF.